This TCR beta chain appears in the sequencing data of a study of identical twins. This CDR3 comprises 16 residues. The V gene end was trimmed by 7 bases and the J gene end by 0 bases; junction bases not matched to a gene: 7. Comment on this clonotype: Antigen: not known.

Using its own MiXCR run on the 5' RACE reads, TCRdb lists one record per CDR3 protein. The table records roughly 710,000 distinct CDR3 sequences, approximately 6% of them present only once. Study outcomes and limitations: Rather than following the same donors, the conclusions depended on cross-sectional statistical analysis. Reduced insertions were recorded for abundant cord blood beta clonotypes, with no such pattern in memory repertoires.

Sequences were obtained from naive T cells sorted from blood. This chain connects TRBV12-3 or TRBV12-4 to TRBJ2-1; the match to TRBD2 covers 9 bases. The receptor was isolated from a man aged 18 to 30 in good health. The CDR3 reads CASTSAGGSSYNEQFF. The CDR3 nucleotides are TGTGCCAGCACCTCAGCGGGAGGAAGCTCCTACAATGAGCAGTTCTTC.